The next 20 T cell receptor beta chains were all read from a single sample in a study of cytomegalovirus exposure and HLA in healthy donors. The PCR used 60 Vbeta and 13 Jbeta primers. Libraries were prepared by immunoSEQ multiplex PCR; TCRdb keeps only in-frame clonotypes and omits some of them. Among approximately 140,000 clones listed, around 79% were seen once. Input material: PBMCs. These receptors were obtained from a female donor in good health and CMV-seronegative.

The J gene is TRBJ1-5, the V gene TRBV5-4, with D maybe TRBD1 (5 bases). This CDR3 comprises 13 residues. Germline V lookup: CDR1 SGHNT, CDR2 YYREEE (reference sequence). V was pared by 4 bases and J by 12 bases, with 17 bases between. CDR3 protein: CASSRGVAGYQHF. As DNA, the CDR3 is TGTGCCAGCAGCCGGGGGGTTGCGGGATACCAGCATTTT.

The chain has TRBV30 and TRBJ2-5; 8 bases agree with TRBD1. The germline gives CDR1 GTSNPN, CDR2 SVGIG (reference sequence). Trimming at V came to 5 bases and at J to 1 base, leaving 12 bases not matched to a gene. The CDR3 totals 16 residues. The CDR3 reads CAWEGRGQGSQETQYF. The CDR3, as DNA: TGTGCCTGGGAAGGCAGGGGGCAAGGGAGCCAAGAGACCCAGTACTTC.

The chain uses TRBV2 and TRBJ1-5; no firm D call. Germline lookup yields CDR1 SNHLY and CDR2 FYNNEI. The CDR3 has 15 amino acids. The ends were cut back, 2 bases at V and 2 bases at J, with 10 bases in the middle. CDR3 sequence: CASSEWASGNQPQHF. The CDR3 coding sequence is TGTGCCAGCAGTGAATGGGCTTCGGGCAATCAGCCCCAGCATTTT.

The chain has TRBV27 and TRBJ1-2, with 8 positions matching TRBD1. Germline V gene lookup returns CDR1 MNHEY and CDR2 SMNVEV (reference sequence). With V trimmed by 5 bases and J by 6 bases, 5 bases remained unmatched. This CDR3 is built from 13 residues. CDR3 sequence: CASSPDRAHGYTF. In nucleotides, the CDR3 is TGTGCCAGCAGTCCGGACAGGGCTCATGGCTACACCTTC.

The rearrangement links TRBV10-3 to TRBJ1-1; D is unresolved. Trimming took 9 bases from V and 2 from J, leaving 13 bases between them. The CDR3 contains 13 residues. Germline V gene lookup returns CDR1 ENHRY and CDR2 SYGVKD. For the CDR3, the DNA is TGTGCCATGTCGAATGAGGGAAACACTGAAGCTTTCTTT. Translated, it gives CAMSNEGNTEAFF.

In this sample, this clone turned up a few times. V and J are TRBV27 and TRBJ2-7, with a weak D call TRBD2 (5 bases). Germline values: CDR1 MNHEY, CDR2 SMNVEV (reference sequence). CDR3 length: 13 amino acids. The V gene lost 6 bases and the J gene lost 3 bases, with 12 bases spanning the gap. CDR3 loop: CASRRDLSYEQYF. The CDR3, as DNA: TGTGCCAGCAGGAGGGATCTAAGCTACGAGCAGTACTTC.

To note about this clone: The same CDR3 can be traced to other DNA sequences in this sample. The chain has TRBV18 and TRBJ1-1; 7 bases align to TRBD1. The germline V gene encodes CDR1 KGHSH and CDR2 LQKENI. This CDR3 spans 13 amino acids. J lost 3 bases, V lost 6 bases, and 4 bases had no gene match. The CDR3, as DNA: TGTGCCAGCTCGCAAACAGGGGACACTGAAGCTTTCTTT. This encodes CASSQTGDTEAFF.

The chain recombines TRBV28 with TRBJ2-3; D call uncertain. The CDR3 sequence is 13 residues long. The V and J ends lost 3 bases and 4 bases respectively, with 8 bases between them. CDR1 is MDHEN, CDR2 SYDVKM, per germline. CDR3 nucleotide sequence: TGTGCCAGCAGTTTCGTCGGGTCAGATACGCAGTATTTT. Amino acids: CASSFVGSDTQYF.

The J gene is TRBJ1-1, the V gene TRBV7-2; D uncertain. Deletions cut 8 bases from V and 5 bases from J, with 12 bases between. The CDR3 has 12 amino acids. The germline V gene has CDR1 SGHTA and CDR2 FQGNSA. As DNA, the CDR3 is TGTGCCAGCGGTAAGCGAGGGACTGAAGCTTTCTTT. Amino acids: CASGKRGTEAFF.

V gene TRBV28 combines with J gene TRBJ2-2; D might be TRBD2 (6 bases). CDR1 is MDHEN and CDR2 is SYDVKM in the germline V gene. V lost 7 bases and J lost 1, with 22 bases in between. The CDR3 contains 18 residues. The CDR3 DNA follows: TGTGCCAGCACCCCTTCATGGCGGGTAGCGGAGAACACCGGGGAGCTGTTTTTT. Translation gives CASTPSWRVAENTGELFF.

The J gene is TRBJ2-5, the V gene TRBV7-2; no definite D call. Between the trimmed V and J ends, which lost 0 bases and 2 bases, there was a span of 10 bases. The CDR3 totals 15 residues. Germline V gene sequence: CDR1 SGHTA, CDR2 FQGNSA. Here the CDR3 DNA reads TGTGCCAGCAGCTTAGCCCAAACTCGACAAGAGACCCAGTACTTC. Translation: CASSLAQTRQETQYF.

CDR3 region: CASRSLRQLSGNTIYF. DNA for the CDR3: TGTGCCAGCAGGAGTTTACGCCAACTCTCTGGAAACACCATATATTTT. The V call is TRBV5-6, the J call TRBJ1-3; D gene unclear. The V gene's germline CDR1 is SGHDT and CDR2 YYEEEE. V shed 5 bases and J shed 0 bases, with 15 bases lying between them. This CDR3 region has 16 residues.

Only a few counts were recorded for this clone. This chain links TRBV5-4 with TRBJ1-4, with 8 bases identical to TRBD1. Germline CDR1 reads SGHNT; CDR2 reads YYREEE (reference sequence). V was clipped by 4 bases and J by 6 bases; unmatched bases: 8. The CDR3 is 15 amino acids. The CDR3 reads CASSRRQGRHEKLFF. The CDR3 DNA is TGTGCCAGCAGCCGTAGACAGGGGCGACATGAAAAACTGTTTTTT.

CDR3 protein: CASSRLGTGSFSETQYF. DNA of the CDR3: TGTGCCAGCAGCCGGTTAGGGACAGGTAGTTTTAGTGAGACCCAGTACTTC. The chain has TRBV5-5 and TRBJ2-5; the match to TRBD1 covers 8 bases. V lost 4 bases, J lost 5 bases, and 16 bases stayed unmatched. CDR1 and CDR2 (germline): SGHKS, YYEKEE (reference sequence). CDR3 length equals 17 residues.

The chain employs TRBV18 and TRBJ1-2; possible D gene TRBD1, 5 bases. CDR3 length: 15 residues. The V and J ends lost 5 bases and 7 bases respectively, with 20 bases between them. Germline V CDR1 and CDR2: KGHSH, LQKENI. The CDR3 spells CASSTRETGVGGYTF. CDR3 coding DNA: TGTGCCAGCTCAACCCGAGAAACGGGGGTGGGTGGCTACACCTTC.

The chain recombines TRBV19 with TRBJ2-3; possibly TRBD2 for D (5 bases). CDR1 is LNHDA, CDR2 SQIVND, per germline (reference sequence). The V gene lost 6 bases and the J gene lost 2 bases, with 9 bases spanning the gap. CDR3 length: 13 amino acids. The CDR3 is CASRERYTDTQYF. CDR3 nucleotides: TGTGCCAGTAGGGAGCGGTACACAGATACGCAGTATTTT.

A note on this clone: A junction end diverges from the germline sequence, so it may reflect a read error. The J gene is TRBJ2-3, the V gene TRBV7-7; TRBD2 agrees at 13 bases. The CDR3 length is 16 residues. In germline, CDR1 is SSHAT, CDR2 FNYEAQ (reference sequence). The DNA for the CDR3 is TGTGCTAGCAGCTTAGGACTAGCGGGGGTCACAGATACGCAGTATTTT. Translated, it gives CASSLGLAGVTDTQYF.

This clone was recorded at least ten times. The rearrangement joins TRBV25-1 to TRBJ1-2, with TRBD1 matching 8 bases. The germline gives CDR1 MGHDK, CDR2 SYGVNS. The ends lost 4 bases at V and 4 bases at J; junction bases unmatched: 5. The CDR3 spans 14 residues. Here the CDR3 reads CASSGGQGLYGYTF. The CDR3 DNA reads TGTGCCAGCAGTGGAGGACAGGGACTCTATGGCTACACCTTC.

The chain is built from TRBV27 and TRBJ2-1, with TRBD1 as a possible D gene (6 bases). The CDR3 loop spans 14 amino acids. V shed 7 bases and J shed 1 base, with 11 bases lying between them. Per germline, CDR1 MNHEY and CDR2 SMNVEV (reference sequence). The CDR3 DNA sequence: TGTGCCAGCATCAAGGACAGATCCTACAATGAGCAGTTCTTC. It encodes CASIKDRSYNEQFF.

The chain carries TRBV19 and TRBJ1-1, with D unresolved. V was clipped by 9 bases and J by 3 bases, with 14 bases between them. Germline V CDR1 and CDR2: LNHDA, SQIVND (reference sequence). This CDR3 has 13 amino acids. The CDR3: CASRRTPYTEAFF. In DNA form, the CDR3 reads TGTGCCAGCAGGAGGACTCCCTACACTGAAGCTTTCTTT.